The 21 T cell receptor beta chains presented below share a single source sample, sequenced in a study of cytomegalovirus exposure and HLA in healthy donors (dated by TCRdb to about 2017). Receptors were amplified or captured by the immunoSEQ multiplex PCR assay. A mixture of 60 forward primers for TCR Vbeta segments and 13 reverse primers for TCR Jbeta segments was used in the multiplex PCR. TCRdb carries this immuneACCESS record with in-frame sequences only. Its versions omit some clonotypes, under half of them owing to an unresolved V gene in the studies checked, with the rest unexplained. In this sample the table shows around 100,000 clones, roughly 74% of which occur a single time. Of the sample, approximately 0.9% is held by the ten largest clones. The sequenced sample consisted of PBMCs. These TCRs come from a young woman in good health and CMV-seronegative.

The J gene is TRBJ1-1, the V gene TRBV12-5, with D uncertain. V lost 3 bases to trimming and J lost 6 bases, with 8 bases between them. The CDR3 runs to 12 residues. From germline, CDR1 is LGHNT and CDR2 FRNRAP. The CDR3 DNA follows: TGTGCTAGTGGTTTCATTAGCGCTGAAGCTTTCTTT. This translates into CASGFISAEAFF.

CDR3 DNA sequence: TGTGCCAGCAGCCACGGACAGGGGCACACTGAAGCTTTCTTT. It translates to CASSHGQGHTEAFF. The V call is TRBV5-6, the J call TRBJ1-1; 9 bases align to TRBD1. Germline V gene data show CDR1 as SGHDT and CDR2 as YYEEEE. J gave up 3 bases and V 4 bases, and 4 bases lay outside the gene matches. The CDR3 consists of 14 residues.

The chain links TRBV12-5 to TRBJ1-1, with a weak D call TRBD1 (5 bases). The CDR3 totals 12 residues. V lost 3 bases to trimming and J lost 8 bases, with 10 bases between them. Germline CDR1 reads LGHNT; CDR2 reads FRNRAP. The CDR3 coding sequence is TGTGCTAGTGGTTTTGGGGGGGTAGAAGCTTTCTTT. This translates into CASGFGGVEAFF.

The sample holds one count of this clone. The gene calls are TRBV7-8 and TRBJ1-2; no definite D call. The CDR3 is 15 residues long. Deletions cut 5 bases from V and 4 bases from J, with 17 bases between. Germline loops: CDR1 SGHVS, CDR2 FQNEAQ. As DNA, the CDR3 is TGTGCCAGCAGCCCCCGGAAGGGAGCACCCTATGGCTACACCTTC. This translates into CASSPRKGAPYGYTF.

This clone appeared once. The V gene is TRBV15, the J gene TRBJ1-2; TRBD1 agrees at 7 bases. This CDR3 comprises 16 residues. The germline CDR1 and CDR2 sequences are LNHNV and YYDKDF (reference sequence). With 2 bases clipped from V and 8 bases from J, the junction kept 14 bases outside the gene matches. The CDR3: CATSRKRDQGVSGYTF. The CDR3 DNA is TGTGCCACCAGCAGAAAAAGGGACCAGGGGGTGTCAGGCTACACCTTC.

The V call is TRBV11-1, the J call TRBJ1-1; tentatively, D is TRBD1 (6 bases). CDR3 size: 13 residues. V was clipped by 4 bases and J by 8 bases, with 14 bases between them. CDR1 is SGHAT, CDR2 FQDESV, per germline (reference sequence). CDR3: CASSYRSGTEAFF. In DNA, the CDR3 is TGTGCCAGCAGCTATCGATCCGGGACAGAAGCTTTCTTT.

The V call is TRBV15, the J call TRBJ1-2; a weak D match, TRBD1 (6 bases). The length of the CDR3 is 16 residues. The germline gives CDR1 LNHNV, CDR2 YYDKDF (reference sequence). Trimming left V 3 bases short and J 2 bases short, with 16 bases between. In DNA, the CDR3 is TGTGCCACCAGCAGCCCCCTAGGACAGAGAAACTATGGCTACACCTTC. This translates into CATSSPLGQRNYGYTF.

The gene calls are TRBV5-5 and TRBJ1-3; D gene ambiguous. Looked up from germline, CDR1 is SGHKS and CDR2 is YYEKEE (reference sequence). Trimming shortened V by 0 bases and J by 3 bases, and 7 bases separated the two germline ends. The CDR3 runs to 14 residues. Here the CDR3 reads CASSLAGIGNTIYF. In nucleotides, the CDR3 is TGTGCCAGCAGCTTGGCCGGGATTGGAAACACCATATATTTT.

The gene calls are TRBV4-2 and TRBJ1-2, with 8 bases fitting TRBD1. Germline CDR1 is LGHNA and CDR2 is YNFKEQ. The V gene end was trimmed by 4 bases and the J gene end by 6 bases; junction bases not matched to a gene: 13. The CDR3 has 16 amino acids. The CDR3 region is CASSLTSAGGADGYTF. Here the CDR3 DNA reads TGTGCCAGCAGCCTAACGAGTGCAGGGGGCGCCGATGGCTACACCTTC.

This chain uses TRBV6-1 with TRBJ2-1; maybe TRBD1 (5 bases). The CDR3 totals 12 residues. Germline CDR1 reads MNHNS; CDR2 reads SASEGT. Trimming cost V 6 bases and J 6 bases, with 9 bases left between them. The chain's CDR3 is CASRQDSNEQFF. CDR3 bases: TGTGCCAGCAGACAAGACAGCAATGAGCAGTTCTTC.

This sequence joins TRBV28 and TRBJ2-7; possibly TRBD2 for D (5 bases). Between the trimmed V and J ends, which lost 3 bases and 3 bases, there was a span of 15 bases. The CDR3 is made up of 15 amino acids. CDR1 and CDR2 from the germline V gene are MDHEN and SYDVKM. The DNA of the CDR3 is TGTGCCAGCAGTTTTCGGGGAGAACAGAACTACGAGCAGTACTTC. Translated: CASSFRGEQNYEQYF. Together with reference TRBV28 and TRBJ2-7, the CDR3 gives the full variable domain: DVKVTQSSRYLVKRTGEKVFLECVQDMDHENMFWYRQDPGLGLRLIYFSYDVKMKEKGDIPEGYSVSREKKERFSLILESASTNQTSMYLCASSFRGEQNYEQYFGPGTRLTVT.

The gene calls are TRBV30 and TRBJ1-2; possibly TRBD1 for D (6 bases). This CDR3 is 13 amino acids long. The germline V gene has CDR1 GTSNPN and CDR2 SVGIG (reference sequence). The germline V and J ends were trimmed by 3 bases and 3 bases, with 11 bases remaining between them. CDR3 DNA sequence: TGTGCCTGGAGGCAACAGGGAGACTATGGCTACACCTTC. Its protein is CAWRQQGDYGYTF.

CDR3 in DNA: TGTGCCAGCAGTAGTTCTAGCGGGAGACACGAGCAGTACTTC. Translating gives CASSSSSGRHEQYF. V is TRBV2 and J is TRBJ2-7, with TRBD2 matching over 10 bases. After removal of 5 bases from V and 5 bases from J, the junction contained 6 bases not matched to a gene. This CDR3 is 14 amino acids long. The germline gives CDR1 SNHLY, CDR2 FYNNEI.

The chain combines TRBV27 with TRBJ1-1, with no clear D. Deletions cut 2 bases from V and 1 base from J, with 11 bases between. CDR3 size: 15 residues. Germline-derived CDR1 and CDR2 are MNHEY and SMNVEV (reference sequence). The CDR3 region is CASSLAFGRNTEAFF. In DNA form, the CDR3 reads TGTGCCAGCAGTTTAGCATTCGGTAGGAACACTGAAGCTTTCTTT.

The chain recombines TRBV7-9 with TRBJ1-1; 9 nucleotides align to TRBD1. Trimming at V came to 5 bases and at J to 4 bases, leaving 5 bases not matched to a gene. From germline, CDR1 is SEHNR and CDR2 FQNEAQ (reference sequence). The CDR3 runs to 14 residues. The CDR3 region is CASSIQTGGTEAFF. In DNA form, the CDR3 reads TGTGCCAGCAGCATTCAGACAGGGGGCACTGAAGCTTTCTTT.

V is TRBV5-4 and J is TRBJ1-1; 8 nucleotides align to TRBD1. The length of the CDR3 is 16 residues. With 4 bases clipped from V and 4 bases from J, the junction kept 12 bases outside the gene matches. Germline loops: CDR1 SGHNT, CDR2 YYREEE (reference sequence). The CDR3 region is CASSPRTGPFLTEAFF. The DNA of the CDR3 is TGTGCCAGCAGCCCGCGGACAGGGCCCTTCCTCACTGAAGCTTTCTTT.

This clone was seen once. This chain links TRBV5-1 with TRBJ2-5, with a weak D call TRBD1 (5 bases). The CDR3 covers 15 residues. The germline CDR1 and CDR2 sequences are SGHRS and YFSETQ. V dropped 0 bases and J dropped 5 bases, with 14 bases sitting between them. The CDR3 DNA reads as TGCGCCAGCAGCTTGGCCGGGTTCAAGGGGGAGACCCAGTACTTC. As protein: CASSLAGFKGETQYF.

This clone has more than one count but fewer than ten. The chain links TRBV12-5 to TRBJ2-5; 7 bases fit TRBD1. Germline V CDR1 and CDR2: LGHNT, FRNRAP. This CDR3 region has 15 residues. The J segment lost 4 bases and the V segment lost 0 bases, leaving 5 bases of the junction unmatched. CDR3 in amino acids: CASGLVTGSRETQYF. In DNA, the CDR3 is TGTGCTAGTGGTTTGGTGACAGGGAGTAGAGAGACCCAGTACTTC.

V usage is TRBV5-1 and J usage is TRBJ2-3, with 9 bases fitting TRBD1. The germline V gene has CDR1 SGHRS and CDR2 YFSETQ. V trimming: 1 base; J trimming: 5 bases; junction bases outside the gene matches: 8. The CDR3 runs to 16 residues. Written as DNA, the CDR3 is TGCGCCAGCAGCTTGTTGAGGGACAGGGAAGGAGATACGCAGTATTTT. This sequence encodes CASSLLRDREGDTQYF.

Details on this clone: No conserved phenylalanine or tryptophan ends this CDR3, so it is likely a read error. The J gene is TRBJ2-7, the V gene TRBV7-2; 8 bases agree with TRBD1. The CDR3 totals 15 residues. CDR1 and CDR2 from the germline V gene are SGHTA and FQGNSA. The trim removed 3 bases at V and 3 bases at J, leaving 7 bases unmatched. CDR3 coding DNA: TGTGCCAGCAGCTTCTTGGACAGGGTAGGCTACGAGCAGTACCTC. Translating it yields CASSFLDRVGYEQYL.

V is TRBV29-1 and J is TRBJ1-2, with D perhaps TRBD1 (5 bases). Trimming cost V 0 bases and J 2 bases, with 19 bases left between them. This CDR3 has 17 residues. Per germline, CDR1 SQVTM and CDR2 ANQGSEA. As DNA, the CDR3 is TGCAGCGTTGAAGATCGAAAGGGTGCAGGGAGGAACTATGGCTACACCTTC. Translated: CSVEDRKGAGRNYGYTF.